Below are 32 T cell receptor beta chains sequenced from a single sample in a study of blood T cell repertoires in COVID-19. Sequenced by immunoSEQ multiplex PCR; TCRdb stores in-frame clones only, minus some. The sample has hundreds of thousands of clones, around nine tenths seen once; the top ten hold under 3.5%. Material for sequencing was PBMCs or T cells enriched from blood (not recorded which). Receptor source: a woman in her 50s who had been exposed to COVID-19.

CDR3 region: CASSPVGTSGWNTNEQFF. The CDR3 nucleotides read TGTGCCAGCAGCCCTGTGGGGACTAGCGGGTGGAATACAAATGAGCAGTTCTTC. The chain carries TRBV5-6 and TRBJ2-1; 12 bases line up with TRBD2. There are 18 residues in the CDR3. V trimming: 4 bases; J trimming: 7 bases; junction bases outside the gene matches: 15. Germline CDR1 is SGHDT and CDR2 is YYEEEE.

The chain recombines TRBV4-2 with TRBJ1-4, with TRBD1 matching 9 bases. CDR1 is LGHNA, CDR2 YNFKEQ, per germline. Germline trimming cut 2 bases from V and 8 bases from J; bases unmatched to any gene: 6. CDR3 length: 15 amino acids. The CDR3: CASSQPGQGPEKLFF. The CDR3 nucleotides are TGTGCCAGCAGCCAACCGGGACAGGGCCCGGAAAAACTGTTTTTT.

The chain carries TRBV18 and TRBJ2-2; D is possibly TRBD2 (6 bases). V lost 3 bases to trimming and J lost 4 bases, with 18 bases between them. The CDR3 sequence is 17 residues long. Per the germline V gene, CDR1 is KGHSH and CDR2 is LQKENI. This CDR3 reads CASSPTNGGARTGELFF. The CDR3 nucleotides read TGTGCCAGCTCACCGACTAATGGAGGGGCCCGCACCGGGGAGCTGTTTTTT.

The V gene is TRBV5-1, the J gene TRBJ2-1; a weak D match, TRBD1 (5 bases). The CDR3 is 13 amino acids. V lost 4 bases to trimming and J lost 6 bases, with 11 bases between them. Germline CDR1 is SGHRS and CDR2 is YFSETQ. CDR3 region: CASSVDIPNEQFF. CDR3 bases: TGCGCCAGCAGCGTGGACATTCCCAATGAGCAGTTCTTC.

V is TRBV29-1 and J is TRBJ1-1; no clear D. Germline V CDR1 and CDR2: SQVTM, ANQGSEA. The CDR3 loop spans 14 amino acids. The ends were cut back, 1 base at V and 4 bases at J, with 13 bases in the middle. DNA for the CDR3: TGCAGCGTTGAAGTAATGGGGAGGTTCACTGAAGCTTTCTTT. Translating gives CSVEVMGRFTEAFF.

The rearrangement uses TRBV18 and TRBJ2-5, with 11 bases lining up with TRBD1. V lost 5 bases and J lost 2; bases outside the gene matches: 4. This CDR3 region has 15 residues. In germline, CDR1 is KGHSH, CDR2 LQKENI. The CDR3 DNA follows: TGTGCCAGCTCATCAGGACAGGGGGCGCAAGAGACCCAGTACTTC. As protein: CASSSGQGAQETQYF.

This clone was seen a handful of times. V and J are TRBV28 and TRBJ1-1, with D perhaps TRBD1 (6 bases). The germline V gene encodes CDR1 MDHEN and CDR2 SYDVKM. This CDR3 has 13 residues. Trimming shortened V by 7 bases and J by 7 bases, and 16 bases separated the two germline ends. In DNA form, the CDR3 reads TGTGCCAGCAATCGGGGGGCGAGGGGTGAAGCTTTCTTT. Encoded protein: CASNRGARGEAFF.

This chain links TRBV29-1 with TRBJ2-3, with 8 bases identical to TRBD1. Germline CDR1 SQVTM, CDR2 ANQGSEA. V was pared by 5 bases and J by 1 base, with 5 bases of the junction left unmatched. The CDR3 totals 14 residues. The CDR3 spells CSVSQGAGTDTQYF. CDR3 coding DNA: TGCAGCGTTTCGCAGGGGGCTGGCACAGATACGCAGTATTTT.

V is TRBV4-1 and J is TRBJ1-5, with D possibly TRBD1 on 5 matching bases. The germline V and J ends were trimmed by 4 bases and 2 bases, with 27 bases remaining between them. The V gene's germline CDR1 is MGHRA and CDR2 YSYEKL. The CDR3 extends over 20 amino acids. The CDR3, as DNA: TGCGCCAGCAGCCCCGGGGGGGTTCCAGGCGCACCGTATGGCAATCAGCCCCAGCATTTT. This codes for CASSPGGVPGAPYGNQPQHF.

The chain links TRBV28 to TRBJ1-6, with a weak D call TRBD1 (5 bases). The CDR3 totals 19 residues. The V gene's germline CDR1 is MDHEN and CDR2 SYDVKM. V was pared by 5 bases and J by 0 bases, with 20 bases between. CDR3 coding DNA: TGTGCCAGCAGTCCCGATTACAGGTTCGGAAGCTCCTATAATTCACCCCTCCACTTT. It yields the protein CASSPDYRFGSSYNSPLHF.

The chain recombines TRBV15 with TRBJ2-6, with D uncertain. The CDR3 spans 14 residues. Germline lookup yields CDR1 LNHNV and CDR2 YYDKDF (reference sequence). V was pared by 4 bases and J by 0 bases, with 4 bases between. CDR3 DNA: TGTGCCACCAGCATTTACTCTGGGGCCAACGTCCTGACTTTC. Protein sequence: CATSIYSGANVLTF.

The rearrangement joins TRBV4-2 to TRBJ1-1; D possibly corresponds to TRBD1 (5 bases). The V gene lost 0 bases and the J gene lost 5 bases, with 10 bases spanning the gap. This CDR3 has 14 amino acids. Germline V gene lookup returns CDR1 LGHNA and CDR2 YNFKEQ. CDR3 in DNA: TGTGCCAGCAGCCAAGATTGGGGCGAGACTGAAGCTTTCTTT. This codes for CASSQDWGETEAFF.

V is TRBV4-1 and J is TRBJ2-3; 7 bases line up with TRBD1. The CDR3 extends over 14 amino acids. Trimming removed 5 bases from V and 4 bases from J; junction bases left unmatched: 6. Germline values: CDR1 MGHRA, CDR2 YSYEKL. CDR3 DNA sequence: TGCGCCAGCAGCGAGGGGGCGTGGGCAGATACGCAGTATTTT. Translated: CASSEGAWADTQYF.

This clone was found once. The J gene is TRBJ1-2, the V gene TRBV11-2; D is possibly TRBD1 (5 bases). The CDR3 runs to 14 residues. The germline CDR1 and CDR2 sequences are SGHAT and FQNNGV. V was cut by 2 bases and J by 3 bases, with 10 bases left in between. DNA of the CDR3: TGTGCCAGCAGCTTATCCCCCAGGGACTATGGCTACACCTTC. Its protein product is CASSLSPRDYGYTF.

V and J are TRBV7-9 and TRBJ2-5, with D maybe TRBD2 (5 bases). CDR1 SEHNR and CDR2 FQNEAQ come from the germline V gene (reference sequence). This CDR3 region has 14 residues. V lost 4 bases, J lost 5 bases, and 14 bases lay in between. The CDR3 spells CASSSTGVRETQYF. CDR3 DNA sequence: TGTGCCAGCAGCTCGACCGGGGTTCGGGAGACCCAGTACTTC.

The gene calls are TRBV6-5 and TRBJ1-1, with 7 bases matching TRBD1. J gave up 0 bases and V 2 bases, and 3 bases lay outside the gene matches. Germline V lookup: CDR1 MNHEY, CDR2 SVGAGI. The length of the CDR3 is 15 residues. CDR3 residues: CASSYAGGMNTEAFF. Written as DNA, the CDR3 is TGTGCCAGCAGTTACGCAGGGGGTATGAACACTGAAGCTTTCTTT.

The rearrangement joins TRBV6-5 to TRBJ1-2; no clear D. This CDR3 is built from 16 residues. V lost 0 bases to trimming and J lost 4 bases, with 15 bases between them. Germline V gives CDR1 MNHEY, CDR2 SVGAGI. In nucleotides, the CDR3 is TGTGCCAGCAGTTACTCGACGGCCCCTGCGGGCTATGGCTACACCTTC. Its translation is CASSYSTAPAGYGYTF.

V gene TRBV3-1 (or the pseudogene TRBV3-2) combines with J gene TRBJ1-5; 7 nucleotides line up with TRBD1. V dropped 1 base and J dropped 7; count of bases not matched to a gene: 10. Per germline, CDR1 LGHDT and CDR2 YNNKEL (reference sequence). This CDR3 has 16 residues. CDR3 sequence: CASSQGQGGLLQPQHF. CDR3 sequence (DNA): TGTGCCAGCAGCCAAGGACAGGGCGGGCTGTTACAGCCCCAGCATTTT.

V and J are TRBV27 and TRBJ1-6; D remains ambiguous. V lost 5 bases and J 9 bases, leaving 11 bases between the germline ends. The CDR3 totals 13 residues. The germline gives CDR1 MNHEY, CDR2 SMNVEV (reference sequence). The CDR3 protein is CASSGRLGSPLHF. CDR3 sequence (DNA): TGTGCCAGCAGTGGCAGGTTGGGTTCACCCCTCCACTTT.

The V gene is TRBV21-1, the J gene TRBJ2-2; TRBD2 was called by the table and not checked on the DNA. TRBV21-1 is listed as a pseudogene. The CDR3 contains 19 residues. The CDR3 DNA reads TGTGCCAGCAGCAAAGCGGCGGGACTAGCGGGGGGAAACACCGGGGAGCTGTTTTTT. Its translation: CASSKAAGLAGGNTGELFF.

The chain combines TRBV7-2 with TRBJ2-3; TRBD1 matches 11 bases. The germline gives CDR1 SGHTA, CDR2 FQGNSA. The CDR3 length is 16 residues. The V gene end was trimmed by 5 bases and the J gene end by 2 bases; junction bases not matched to a gene: 6. The CDR3 is CASSPGQGAYTDTQYF. Here the CDR3 DNA reads TGTGCCAGCAGCCCAGGACAGGGGGCTTACACAGATACGCAGTATTTT.

This sequence joins TRBV5-5 and TRBJ2-3, with 13 bases matching TRBD2. This CDR3 contains 15 residues. With 4 bases clipped from V and 7 bases from J, the junction kept 6 bases outside the gene matches. Germline CDR1 and CDR2: SGHKS and YYEKEE (reference sequence). The CDR3 here is CASSGTSGGANTQYF. The CDR3 DNA follows: TGTGCCAGCAGCGGAACTAGCGGGGGGGCGAATACGCAGTATTTT.

The chain carries TRBV21-1 and TRBJ1-1. TRBV21-1 corresponds to a pseudogene. CDR3 length equals 17 residues. CDR3 DNA: TGTGCCAGCAGCCCTCGGAGGAGGGCTGCTTGGGGCACTGAAGCTTTCTTT. Translated: CASSPRRRAAWGTEAFF.

This chain connects TRBV7-2 to TRBJ2-3; TRBD2 matches at 7 bases. Germline trimming cut 1 base from V and 0 bases from J; bases unmatched to any gene: 7. Germline assignment: CDR1 SGHTA and CDR2 FQGNSA. The length of the CDR3 is 17 residues. The CDR3 coding sequence is TGTGCCAGCAGCTTAGACGGTGGGAGGGGTAGCACAGATACGCAGTATTTT. Translated: CASSLDGGRGSTDTQYF.

This rearrangement joins TRBV5-6 to TRBJ2-3; a possible D gene is TRBD2 (7 bases). The length of the CDR3 is 15 residues. Germline assignment: CDR1 SGHDT and CDR2 YYEEEE. V dropped 2 bases and J dropped 2 bases, with 12 bases sitting between them. DNA of the CDR3: TGTGCCAGCAGCTTTCGGGGGGCACTCACAGATACGCAGTATTTT. Protein sequence: CASSFRGALTDTQYF.

This sequence joins TRBV2 and TRBJ2-3; TRBD2 is a possible D gene (5 bases). V lost 6 bases and J 2 bases, leaving 15 bases between the germline ends. The CDR3 runs to 15 residues. Germline CDR1 is SNHLY and CDR2 is FYNNEI. Written as DNA, the CDR3 is TGTGCCAGCAGCCCATCGGGATATGACACAGATACGCAGTATTTT. Amino acid sequence: CASSPSGYDTDTQYF. The whole variable domain, filled in from reference TRBV2 and TRBJ2-3, reads EPEVTQTPSHQVTQMGQEVILRCVPISNHLYFYWYRQILGQKVEFLVSFYNNEISEKSEIFDDQFSVERPDGSNFTLKIRSTKLEDSAMYFCASSPSGYDTDTQYFGPGTRLTVL.

The chain couples TRBV4-1 to TRBJ1-4; D unresolved. V lost 3 bases, J lost 8 bases, and 10 bases lay in between. CDR1 and CDR2 from the germline V gene are MGHRA and YSYEKL. This CDR3 has 13 amino acids. The CDR3 bases are TGCGCCAGCAGCCATGTCGGGATAGAAAAACTGTTTTTT. Protein sequence: CASSHVGIEKLFF.

The rearrangement uses TRBV7-9 and TRBJ2-7; D not certain. The CDR3 extends over 12 amino acids. V was shortened by 1 base and J by 9 bases, with 10 bases between the two germline ends. CDR1 and CDR2 (germline): SEHNR, FQNEAQ (reference sequence). The CDR3 sequence: CASSLVATGQYF. The CDR3 coding sequence is TGTGCCAGCAGCTTAGTAGCTACGGGGCAGTACTTC.

The chain carries TRBV5-1 and TRBJ2-5; 10 bases match TRBD2. Germline V gene data show CDR1 as SGHRS and CDR2 as YFSETQ. The J segment lost 5 bases and the V segment lost 2 bases, leaving 6 bases of the junction unmatched. This CDR3 spans 15 amino acids. The CDR3 coding sequence is TGCGCCAGCAGCTTCCAGCGGGGGGGCCAGGAGACCCAGTACTTC. Residues: CASSFQRGGQETQYF.

This rearrangement joins TRBV6-5 to TRBJ1-2; 7 nucleotides line up with TRBD1. The CDR3 spans 15 residues. Losses at the gene ends were 6 bases for V and 4 bases for J; bases not matched to a gene: 11. Germline V lookup: CDR1 MNHEY, CDR2 SVGAGI. The CDR3 region is CASRTTGDRVYGYTF. In nucleotides, the CDR3 is TGTGCCAGCAGAACCACAGGGGATAGAGTCTATGGCTACACCTTC.

V usage is TRBV4-2 and J usage is TRBJ1-2, with a weak D call TRBD1 (5 bases). Trimming pared 0 bases from V and 4 bases from J, leaving 12 bases between. Germline CDR1 LGHNA, CDR2 YNFKEQ. The CDR3 is made up of 15 amino acids. The CDR3 loop is CASSQDLQAFYGYTF. Here the CDR3 DNA reads TGTGCCAGCAGCCAAGATCTACAGGCTTTCTATGGCTACACCTTC.

The CDR3 DNA reads as TGTGCCAGCAGCTGGGACAGCGCTAACTATGGCTACACCTTC. Its translation: CASSWDSANYGYTF. The chain recombines TRBV11-1 with TRBJ1-2; 7 positions match TRBD1. The germline V gene has CDR1 SGHAT and CDR2 FQDESV (reference sequence). Losses at the gene ends were 4 bases for V and 0 bases for J; bases not matched to a gene: 2. The CDR3 contains 14 residues.